A single sample is the source of the 28 T cell receptor beta chains below, sequenced in a study of OX40 agonist ivuxolimab in advanced cancers. The repertoire was sequenced with immunoSEQ multiplex PCR; TCRdb's copy has only in-frame clones and lacks some. Of 130,000 or so clones listed, around nine tenths are singletons. Sequencing used CD4+ or CD8+ T cells sorted from blood, obtained in a trial of the OX40 agonist ivuxolimab. The receptors stem from an adult with an advanced solid tumor such as melanoma, head and neck, liver or kidney cancer.

The chain employs TRBV9 and TRBJ1-2; a possible D gene is TRBD1 (5 bases). This CDR3 is built from 13 residues. Trimming removed 2 bases from V and 4 bases from J, with 9 bases in between. Germline CDR1 reads SGDLS; CDR2 reads YYNGEE. CDR3 DNA: TGTGCCAGCAGCGTCGGGGGAGGCTATGGCTACACCTTC. Its translation is CASSVGGGYGYTF.

The chain recombines TRBV5-1 with TRBJ2-7; 8 positions match TRBD2. Germline assignment: CDR1 SGHRS and CDR2 YFSETQ. The CDR3 loop spans 13 amino acids. After removal of 5 bases from V and 5 bases from J, the junction contained 6 bases not matched to a gene. CDR3 protein: CASSLGLANEQYF. For the CDR3, the DNA is TGCGCCAGCAGTCTCGGACTAGCTAACGAGCAGTACTTC.

The chain is built from TRBV6-1 and TRBJ1-1; no firm D call. Germline CDR1 is MNHNS and CDR2 is SASEGT. Trimming took off 6 bases at V and 1 base at J, with 12 bases between the two ends. The CDR3 sequence is 14 residues long. In DNA form, the CDR3 reads TGTGCCAGCAGGGAGAGGGTTGGGAACACTGAAGCTTTCTTT. Protein sequence: CASRERVGNTEAFF.

This clone was recorded once. The chain uses TRBV6-6 and TRBJ2-5; 9 bases agree with TRBD1. The J call may not be correct, given that the DNA end is closer to TRBJ2-7. CDR1 is MNHNY, CDR2 SVGAGI, per germline (reference sequence). The CDR3 has 15 amino acids. The DNA for the CDR3 is TGTGCCAGCAGTTACGGGGACAGGGCCTCCTACGAGCAGTACTTC. It codes for CASSYGDRASYEQYF.

The genes are TRBV28 and TRBJ2-7; tentatively, D is TRBD2 (5 bases). In germline, CDR1 is MDHEN, CDR2 SYDVKM. This CDR3 is 13 amino acids long. Trimming pared 8 bases from V and 0 bases from J, leaving 11 bases between. This CDR3 is CASRRTGSYEQYF. The CDR3 DNA is TGTGCCAGCCGAAGGACTGGCTCCTACGAGCAGTACTTC.

The CDR3: CASSLAVGGYTF. CDR3 coding DNA: TGTGCCAGCAGCCTTGCAGTGGGAGGCTACACCTTC. The chain carries TRBV5-6 and TRBJ1-2, with no clear D. The CDR3 spans 12 residues. Germline loops: CDR1 SGHDT, CDR2 YYEEEE. V lost 4 bases and J lost 8, with 12 bases in between.

This CDR3 reads CASSEYRTTPNYGYTF. As DNA, the CDR3 is TGTGCCAGCAGTGAGTACAGGACAACTCCTAACTATGGCTACACCTTC. The V and J genes are TRBV6-1 and TRBJ1-2; maybe TRBD1 (5 bases). CDR1 MNHNS and CDR2 SASEGT come from the germline V gene. There are 16 residues in the CDR3. Trimming stripped 3 bases from V and 0 bases from J, with 14 bases between.

The V call is TRBV5-4, the J call TRBJ2-1, with D possibly TRBD2 on 5 matching bases. CDR3 length equals 16 residues. V was clipped by 0 bases and J by 0 bases, with 10 bases between them. In germline, CDR1 is SGHNT, CDR2 YYREEE (reference sequence). The CDR3 nucleotides are TGTGCCAGCAGCTTGGCGGGATTGAGCTCCTACAATGAGCAGTTCTTC. Encoded protein: CASSLAGLSSYNEQFF.

The chain employs TRBV4-2 and TRBJ2-2, with 11 bases fitting TRBD2. The CDR3 extends over 19 amino acids. V lost 0 bases, J lost 1 base, and 7 bases stayed unmatched. CDR1 LGHNA and CDR2 YNFKEQ come from the germline V gene. CDR3 coding DNA: TGTGCCAGCAGCCAAGACCCCCCCGGGACTAGCGGGAACACCGGGGAGCTGTTTTTT. Translation gives CASSQDPPGTSGNTGELFF.

The gene calls are TRBV5-8 and TRBJ2-7; perhaps TRBD2 as D (6 bases). Between the trimmed V and J ends, which lost 0 bases and 0 bases, there was a span of 10 bases. This CDR3 spans 15 amino acids. Germline CDR1 and CDR2: SGHTS and YDEGEE. CDR3 residues: CASSLGGASSYEQYF. DNA for the CDR3: TGTGCCAGCAGCTTGGGCGGGGCGAGCTCCTACGAGCAGTACTTC.

The chain has TRBV13 and TRBJ2-7, with 8 nucleotides matching TRBD2. Germline V CDR1 and CDR2: PRHDT, FYEKMQ (reference sequence). V lost 0 bases, J lost 7 bases, and 2 bases stayed unmatched. The CDR3 extends over 13 amino acids. The CDR3 nucleotides are TGTGCCAGCAGCTTAGGCGGGAGGGCGGAGCAGTACTTC. Translation: CASSLGGRAEQYF.

The chain employs TRBV5-4 and TRBJ2-7; no definite D call. V was trimmed by 0 bases and J by 4 bases, leaving 11 bases between them. Germline V gives CDR1 SGHNT, CDR2 YYREEE (reference sequence). The CDR3 covers 14 residues. For the CDR3, the DNA is TGTGCCAGCAGCTTGGTAGGAATTACGTACGAGCAGTACTTC. This codes for CASSLVGITYEQYF.

This chain joins TRBV11-1 and TRBJ1-3, with D unresolved. Per germline, CDR1 SGHAT and CDR2 FQDESV (reference sequence). V shed 5 bases and J shed 3 bases, with 11 bases lying between them. The CDR3 consists of 14 residues. The CDR3 DNA is TGTGCCAGCAGCCAGAAAATGAGTGGAAACACCATATATTTT. Encoded protein: CASSQKMSGNTIYF.

The rearrangement uses TRBV28 and TRBJ2-3; 9 bases are a match to TRBD1. The CDR3 has 17 amino acids. Germline V gives CDR1 MDHEN, CDR2 SYDVKM. V was clipped by 4 bases and J by 2 bases; unmatched bases: 10. CDR3 nucleotides: TGTGCCAGCAGTTATCCACCCGGGACAGGGCCCACAGATACGCAGTATTTT. Its protein is CASSYPPGTGPTDTQYF. The full variable domain, in which reference TRBV28 and TRBJ2-3 provide the parts outside the CDR3, is DVKVTQSSRYLVKRTGEKVFLECVQDMDHENMFWYRQDPGLGLRLIYFSYDVKMKEKGDIPEGYSVSREKKERFSLILESASTNQTSMYLCASSYPPGTGPTDTQYFGPGTRLTVL.

The chain is built from TRBV18 and TRBJ2-6; the match to TRBD1 covers 7 bases. With V trimmed by 2 bases and J by 0 bases, 7 bases remained unmatched. The V gene's germline CDR1 is KGHSH and CDR2 LQKENI. The CDR3 runs to 18 residues. The CDR3 sequence is CASSPRTGIVSGANVLTF. The CDR3 DNA reads TGTGCCAGCTCACCAAGGACAGGTATTGTCTCTGGGGCCAACGTCCTGACTTTC.

The chain employs TRBV28 and TRBJ2-3; TRBD2 aligns across 7 bases. V trimming: 5 bases; J trimming: 4 bases; junction bases outside the gene matches: 12. The CDR3 runs to 16 residues. Germline V gene data show CDR1 as MDHEN and CDR2 as SYDVKM. The CDR3 loop is CASSPWRLASSDTQYF. In nucleotides, the CDR3 is TGTGCCAGCAGTCCATGGCGACTAGCTAGCTCAGATACGCAGTATTTT.

The chain carries TRBV19 and TRBJ1-2; TRBD1 is a possible D gene (5 bases). CDR3 size: 15 residues. Germline V gene sequence: CDR1 LNHDA, CDR2 SQIVND (reference sequence). Trimming left V 10 bases short and J 4 bases short, with 22 bases between. This CDR3 reads CATGPGTEQFYGYTF. The CDR3 DNA is TGTGCCACCGGACCCGGGACCGAGCAATTCTATGGCTACACCTTC.

V usage is TRBV19 and J usage is TRBJ1-1, with D possibly matching TRBD1 (5 bases). Germline CDR1 is LNHDA and CDR2 is SQIVND (reference sequence). V was pared by 10 bases and J by 1 base, with 28 bases between. This CDR3 has 18 amino acids. DNA for the CDR3: TGTGCCACCCAGCCTCACCCCGGCAGGGCACACAGGAACACTGAAGCTTTCTTT. This encodes CATQPHPGRAHRNTEAFF.

CDR3 bases: TGTGCCAGTAGCCTAGGGGGGGGTAATGAAAAACTGTTTTTT. Encoded protein: CASSLGGGNEKLFF. The rearrangement joins TRBV19 to TRBJ1-4; perhaps TRBD1 as D (6 bases). Germline V gene lookup returns CDR1 LNHDA and CDR2 SQIVND (reference sequence). This CDR3 has 14 residues. Trimming removed 6 bases from V and 4 bases from J, with 12 bases in between.

The V gene is TRBV2, the J gene TRBJ2-2; D is uncertain. V dropped 7 bases and J dropped 0 bases, with 12 bases sitting between them. This CDR3 region has 15 residues. CDR1 and CDR2 (germline): SNHLY, FYNNEI. The CDR3 DNA reads TGTGCCAGCATTTCAGGTCCCGCGAACACCGGGGAGCTGTTTTTT. It yields the protein CASISGPANTGELFF.

This clone was seen only once. The CDR3 DNA sequence: TGTGCCAGCAGCTTAGCTCCTGGCACAGATACGCAGTATTTT. It encodes CASSLAPGTDTQYF. This sequence joins TRBV7-6 and TRBJ2-3; D remains ambiguous. Germline V gives CDR1 SGHVS, CDR2 FNYEAQ. This CDR3 comprises 14 residues. Trimming removed 0 bases at V and 1 base at J, with 5 bases between.

This chain connects TRBV27 to TRBJ2-3, with 7 positions matching TRBD1. Trimming removed 3 bases from V and 8 bases from J; junction bases left unmatched: 5. The V gene's germline CDR1 is MNHEY and CDR2 SMNVEV (reference sequence). CDR3 length equals 13 residues. DNA for the CDR3: TGTGCCAGCAGTTTTGACAGGGATTCTACGCAGTATTTT. It yields the protein CASSFDRDSTQYF.

V usage is TRBV19 and J usage is TRBJ2-4; TRBD2 matches 11 bases. The CDR3 extends over 14 amino acids. Germline CDR1 reads LNHDA; CDR2 reads SQIVND (reference sequence). Trimming cost V 6 bases and J 9 bases; bases outside gene matches: 7. The chain's CDR3 is CASRVAGGPGIQYF. The CDR3 nucleotides are TGTGCCAGTAGGGTAGCGGGAGGGCCGGGCATTCAGTACTTC.

As regards this clone: This CDR3 is also generated by other DNA sequences in the sample. This chain joins TRBV28 and TRBJ1-5, with 7 bases matching TRBD1. This CDR3 contains 15 residues. The V gene end was trimmed by 5 bases and the J gene end by 0 bases; junction bases not matched to a gene: 4. Germline CDR1 reads MDHEN; CDR2 reads SYDVKM. CDR3 amino acids: CASSPGTVSNQPQHF. CDR3 coding DNA: TGTGCCAGCAGTCCCGGGACAGTTAGCAATCAGCCCCAGCATTTT. Full variable domain (outside the CDR3, taken from reference TRBV28 and TRBJ1-5): DVKVTQSSRYLVKRTGEKVFLECVQDMDHENMFWYRQDPGLGLRLIYFSYDVKMKEKGDIPEGYSVSREKKERFSLILESASTNQTSMYLCASSPGTVSNQPQHFGDGTRLSIL.

This clone appeared once. This chain uses TRBV7-9 with TRBJ2-7; tentative D call: TRBD1 (7 bases). From germline, CDR1 is SEHNR and CDR2 FQNEAQ (reference sequence). The CDR3 contains 13 residues. Between the trimmed V and J ends, which lost 10 bases and 0 bases, there was a span of 13 bases. The CDR3 coding sequence is TGTGCCACCGCGGGGACAGACTCCTACGAGCAGTACTTC. Protein: CATAGTDSYEQYF.

In regard to this clone: At one of its ends the junction is not consistent with the germline gene, which may arise from a read error. The V call is TRBV19, the J call TRBJ1-2; TRBD1 aligns across 9 bases. The CDR3 is 13 amino acids. Germline CDR1 is LNHDA and CDR2 is SQIVND (reference sequence). For the CDR3, the DNA is TGTGCAAGTAGTATACGACAGGGGGACGGCTACACCTTC. Protein: CASSIRQGDGYTF.

Here the CDR3 DNA reads TGTGCCAGCAGCCAGGCCGGACAGCAGAGCTCCTACGAGCAGTACTTC. It yields the protein CASSQAGQQSSYEQYF. The chain has TRBV4-2 and TRBJ2-7, with TRBD1 as a possible D gene (6 bases). Germline V lookup: CDR1 LGHNA, CDR2 YNFKEQ. This CDR3 has 16 amino acids. V was pared by 3 bases and J by 0 bases, with 15 bases between.

This chain joins TRBV7-9 and TRBJ1-2; a possible D gene is TRBD1 (5 bases). This CDR3 region has 15 residues. Germline-derived CDR1 and CDR2 are SEHNR and FQNEAQ (reference sequence). V was trimmed by 7 bases and J by 0 bases, leaving 15 bases between them. The CDR3 sequence: CASTVFGGTNYGYTF. CDR3 DNA: TGTGCCAGCACCGTGTTTGGGGGGACTAACTATGGCTACACCTTC. Complete variable domain (other parts from reference TRBV7-9 and TRBJ1-2): DTGVSQNPRHKITKRGQNVTFRCDPISEHNRLYWYRQTLGQGPEFLTYFQNEAQLEKSRLLSDRFSAERPKGSFSTLEIQRTEQGDSAMYLCASTVFGGTNYGYTFGSGTRLTVV.